These 4 T cell receptor beta chains were sequenced from one sample in a study of T-cell reconstitution after alpha-beta-depleted transplantation in children. For TCRbeta, the library was prepared with unique molecular identifiers. TCRdb ran MiXCR on the PCR reads and lists one entry per CDR3 protein. The sample has about 460,000 distinct CDR3 sequences; about an eighth are singletons. The material sequenced was PBMCs, mostly from graft donor cells, taken 180 days after TCRalphabeta/CD19-depleted stem cell transplant. These receptors originate from a female patient aged 2-15 years who had a stem cell transplant for aplastic anemia, so the T cells may come from the graft donor.

The V and J genes are TRBV5-1 and TRBJ1-4, with D tentatively TRBD1 (5 bases). This CDR3 is built from 14 residues. V was clipped by 4 bases and J by 7 bases, with 14 bases between them. Germline assignment: CDR1 SGHRS and CDR2 YFSETQ. The CDR3: CASSQRGGVEKLFF. The CDR3 DNA follows: TGCGCCAGCAGCCAGCGTGGAGGGGTTGAAAAACTGTTTTTT.

This clonotype has just a few counts. The rearrangement links TRBV29-1 to TRBJ2-3; D not resolved. Trimming removed 4 bases from V and 3 bases from J, with 8 bases in between. The CDR3 is made up of 12 amino acids. In germline, CDR1 is SQVTM, CDR2 ANQGSEA. CDR3 sequence reads: CSVGPQTDTQYF. In DNA, the CDR3 is TGCAGCGTTGGTCCTCAAACAGATACGCAGTATTTT.

This clonotype was recorded many times. This CDR3 is CATSDQTGGDLYTQYF. The CDR3 nucleotides are TGTGCCACCAGTGATCAGACAGGGGGGGACCTTTATACGCAGTATTTT. The rearrangement uses TRBV24-1 and TRBJ2-3, with 9 bases aligning to TRBD1. Trimming at V came to 3 bases and at J to 7 bases, leaving 10 bases not matched to a gene. Germline V gene lookup returns CDR1 KGHDR and CDR2 SFDVKD. This CDR3 has 16 residues.

This clonotype occurred a few times. The chain recombines TRBV29-1 with TRBJ2-3; 9 nucleotides align to TRBD1. Losses at the gene ends were 5 bases for V and 6 bases for J; bases not matched to a gene: 9. Germline lookup yields CDR1 SQVTM and CDR2 ANQGSEA. This CDR3 region has 14 residues. The CDR3 DNA sequence: TGCAGCGTTACGCGGACAGGGGCCAGCGATACGCAGTATTTT. Its translation is CSVTRTGASDTQYF.